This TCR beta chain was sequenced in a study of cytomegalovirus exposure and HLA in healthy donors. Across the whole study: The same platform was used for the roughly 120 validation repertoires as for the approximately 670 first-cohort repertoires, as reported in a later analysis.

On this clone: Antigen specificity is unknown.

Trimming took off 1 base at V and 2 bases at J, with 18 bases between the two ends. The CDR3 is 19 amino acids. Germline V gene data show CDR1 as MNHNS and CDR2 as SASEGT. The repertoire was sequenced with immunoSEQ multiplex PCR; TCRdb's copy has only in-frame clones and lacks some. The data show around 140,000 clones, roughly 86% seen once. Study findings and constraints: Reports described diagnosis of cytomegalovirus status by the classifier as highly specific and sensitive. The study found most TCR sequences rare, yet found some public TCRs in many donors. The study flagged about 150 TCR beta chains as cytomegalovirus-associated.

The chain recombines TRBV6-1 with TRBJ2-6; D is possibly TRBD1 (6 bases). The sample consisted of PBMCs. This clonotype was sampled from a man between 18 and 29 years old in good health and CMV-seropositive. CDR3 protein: CASSEERQAKVAGANVLTF. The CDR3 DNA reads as TGTGCCAGCAGTGAAGAGAGACAGGCTAAGGTTGCTGGGGCCAACGTCCTGACTTTC.